The 9 T cell receptor beta chains below come from one sample, sequenced in a study of shared T cell receptors in the human thymus. The data were produced by immunoSEQ multiplex PCR, yet TCRdb's version contains in-frame clones alone and is incomplete. The table lists 720,000 or so clones, 70% to 90% of them singletons. This same sample was also taken into another study, of human thymus T cells.

Sequenced input: thymocytes. Receptor source: a girl under three years old with a congenital heart defect.

J is TRBJ2-1 and V is TRBV7-9, with 11 bases that match TRBD2. CDR1 is SEHNR, CDR2 FQNEAQ, per germline (reference sequence). The CDR3 covers 16 residues. V lost 2 bases and J lost 4; bases outside the gene matches: 4. The chain's CDR3 is CASSLSGTSGYNEQFF. The CDR3 nucleotides are TGTGCCAGCAGCTTATCGGGGACTAGCGGATACAATGAGCAGTTCTTC.

CDR3 region: CASSLKGQGDYGYTF. DNA of the CDR3: TGTGCCAGCAGCTTAAAGGGACAGGGGGACTATGGCTACACCTTC. The rearrangement links TRBV11-2 to TRBJ1-2, with 11 positions matching TRBD1. V trimming: 2 bases; J trimming: 3 bases; junction bases outside the gene matches: 2. The CDR3 spans 15 residues. The V gene's germline CDR1 is SGHAT and CDR2 FQNNGV.

The rearrangement links TRBV14 to TRBJ1-2; D gene ambiguous. Germline loops: CDR1 SGHDN, CDR2 FVKESK. Trimming removed 0 bases from V and 2 bases from J, with 13 bases in between. CDR3 length: 16 amino acids. The CDR3, as DNA: TGTGCCAGCAGCCAAGATCTAAGAGGGATGAACTATGGCTACACCTTC. Its translation is CASSQDLRGMNYGYTF.

This sequence joins TRBV28 and TRBJ1-2; the match to TRBD1 covers 8 bases. The CDR3 totals 14 residues. Germline loops: CDR1 MDHEN, CDR2 SYDVKM. V was clipped by 1 base and J by 8 bases; unmatched bases: 6. The CDR3 sequence: CASSLSDRVHGYTF. The CDR3 bases are TGTGCCAGCAGTTTATCGGACAGGGTCCACGGCTACACCTTC.

The V and J genes are TRBV28 and TRBJ1-5; 7 bases map to TRBD1. The trim removed 4 bases at V and 4 bases at J, leaving 7 bases unmatched. Germline lookup yields CDR1 MDHEN and CDR2 SYDVKM. The CDR3 is 15 residues long. The CDR3 protein is CASSWGSRGNQPQHF. The CDR3 nucleotides are TGTGCCAGCAGTTGGGGGAGCAGGGGGAATCAGCCCCAGCATTTT.

V usage is TRBV5-4 and J usage is TRBJ2-5; weak D call: TRBD2 (6 bases). Trimming removed 4 bases at V and 4 bases at J, with 17 bases between. Germline V gene sequence: CDR1 SGHNT, CDR2 YYREEE (reference sequence). The CDR3 has 15 amino acids. The CDR3 DNA is TGTGCCAGCAGCCCCGGGTCATACGGGGGAGAGACCCAGTACTTC. Translated, it gives CASSPGSYGGETQYF. Variable domain in full (rest from reference TRBV5-4 and TRBJ2-5): ETGVTQSPTHLIKTRGQQVTLRCSSQSGHNTVSWYQQALGQGPQFIFQYYREEENGRGNFPPRFSGLQFPNYSSELNVNALELDDSALYLCASSPGSYGGETQYFGPGTRLLVL.

The chain recombines TRBV21-1 with TRBJ2-4; whether TRBD1, the table's D call, matches the DNA was not checked. TRBV21-1 is listed as a pseudogene. The CDR3 contains 12 residues. The CDR3 DNA sequence: TGTGCCAGCAGCACAGGGTGGTACATTCAGTACTTC. It is translated as CASSTGWYIQYF.

The CDR3 region has the DNA TGTGCCAGCAGCCAAGATTCGCCAGGGGCCTTATTTCCCTTAGGTGAAAAACTGTTTTTT. It codes for CASSQDSPGALFPLGEKLFF. This chain uses TRBV14 with TRBJ1-4; D possibly corresponds to TRBD1 (6 bases). Trimming removed 0 bases at V and 7 bases at J, with 27 bases between. The CDR3 length is 20 residues. CDR1 SGHDN and CDR2 FVKESK come from the germline V gene.

The V gene is TRBV19, the J gene TRBJ1-1; 9 bases are shared with TRBD1. Germline CDR1 and CDR2: LNHDA and SQIVND (reference sequence). CDR3 length: 14 amino acids. J was trimmed by 9 bases and V by 5 bases; bases with no gene match: 10. CDR3 DNA: TGTGCCAGTAGTGTACCCGGGACAGGGCTCCAAGCTTTCTTT. Protein: CASSVPGTGLQAFF.